The source of this T cell receptor beta chain is a study of tumor-infiltrating lymphocytes in primary liver carcinoma. Only a few counts were recorded for this clonotype. CDR3 length equals 15 residues. Trimming took off 5 bases at V and 6 bases at J, with 19 bases between the two ends. TCR beta cDNA was made from around 520 ng total RNA with a constant-region primer. Libraries for TCR beta were built through three nested multiplex PCR rounds, which together made up a slightly modified ARM-PCR procedure. Both of the initial two PCR rounds ran for 10 cycles and employed TRBV1-TRBV30 forward primers alongside a C-beta reverse primer. From the multiplex PCR reads, TCRdb called clonotypes with MiXCR, one entry per CDR3 protein. The data contain 150,000 to 200,000 distinct CDR3 sequences, over 45% of them singletons. Alongside blood RNA obtained from unsorted whole blood, germline DNA was also extracted.

This clonotype was obtained from a man aged 35 to 55 with primary liver carcinoma and hepatitis B virus infection. The chain has TRBV12-3 or TRBV12-4 and TRBJ1-2, with a possible D match to TRBD1 (6 bases). What was sequenced was peripheral blood. CDR3 coding DNA: TGTGCCAGCAGTCCCCCCCACACGGAGGGGGATGGCTACACCTTC. Its protein is CASSPPHTEGDGYTF.